The 5 T cell receptor beta chains reported below all come from one sample, sequenced in a study of PD-1 blockade in classical Hodgkin lymphoma. Using immunoSEQ multiplex PCR, the repertoire was profiled, and TCRdb retains in-frame clones only, with some absent. The top ten clones hold 10% to 15% of a sample with tens of thousands of clones, more than 70% of them seen once. Each of the patients experienced relapse following autologous stem cell transplantation, and their brentuximab vedotin exposure differed. Here the sequenced sample was peripheral blood mononuclear cells (PBMCs), taken at baseline. Source of these receptors: a human donor with classical Hodgkin lymphoma.

The V gene is TRBV2, the J gene TRBJ2-3; D is unresolved. The CDR3 loop spans 13 amino acids. Germline V CDR1 and CDR2: SNHLY, FYNNEI. V lost 2 bases and J lost 0, with 3 bases in between. The CDR3 DNA reads as TGTGCCAGCAGTGAACTCAGCACAGATACGCAGTATTTT. Protein: CASSELSTDTQYF.

The chain couples TRBV5-1 to TRBJ2-1; 10 bases map to TRBD1. This CDR3 has 14 residues. Per the germline V gene, CDR1 is SGHRS and CDR2 is YFSETQ. Germline trimming cut 7 bases from V and 4 bases from J; bases unmatched to any gene: 5. CDR3 nucleotide sequence: TGCGCCAGCCGACAGGGGGCAAATTACAATGAGCAGTTCTTC. This gives the protein CASRQGANYNEQFF.

The chain couples TRBV4-1 to TRBJ2-3; possible D gene TRBD2, 7 bases. In germline, CDR1 is MGHRA, CDR2 YSYEKL. The CDR3 length is 14 residues. The V end was cut by 4 bases, the J end by 7 bases, with 15 bases between. DNA for the CDR3: TGCGCCAGCAGCCTCCCCGGGGGGCGGAATACGCAGTATTTT. Its protein product is CASSLPGGRNTQYF.

This chain links TRBV6-6 with TRBJ2-7, with unresolved D. Germline V gives CDR1 MNHNY, CDR2 SVGAGI (reference sequence). CDR3 length: 13 residues. V was clipped by 7 bases and J by 2 bases, with 12 bases between them. Written as DNA, the CDR3 is TGTGCCAGCACCGACGGCCTCCCCTACGAGCAGTACTTC. This codes for CASTDGLPYEQYF.

This clone was seen once. The chain uses TRBV27 and TRBJ1-2, with D possibly matching TRBD1 (5 bases). Germline V gene data show CDR1 as MNHEY and CDR2 as SMNVEV (reference sequence). V gave up 6 bases and J gave up 8 bases, with 19 bases separating them. The CDR3 has 14 residues. CDR3 in DNA: TGTGCCAGCAGCCCTCTCCTCGGGGGGTGGGGCTACACCTTC. Its translation is CASSPLLGGWGYTF.